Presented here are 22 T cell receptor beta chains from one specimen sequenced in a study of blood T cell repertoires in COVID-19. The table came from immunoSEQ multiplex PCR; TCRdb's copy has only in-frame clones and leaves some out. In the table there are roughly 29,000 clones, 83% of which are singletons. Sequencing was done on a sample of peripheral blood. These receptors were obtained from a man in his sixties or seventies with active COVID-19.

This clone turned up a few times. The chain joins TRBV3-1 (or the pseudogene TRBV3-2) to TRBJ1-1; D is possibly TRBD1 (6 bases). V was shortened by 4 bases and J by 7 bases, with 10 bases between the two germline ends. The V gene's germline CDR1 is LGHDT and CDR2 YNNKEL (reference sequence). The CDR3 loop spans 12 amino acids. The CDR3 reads CASSLPTGEAFF. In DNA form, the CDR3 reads TGTGCCAGCAGCCTACCGACAGGTGAAGCTTTCTTT.

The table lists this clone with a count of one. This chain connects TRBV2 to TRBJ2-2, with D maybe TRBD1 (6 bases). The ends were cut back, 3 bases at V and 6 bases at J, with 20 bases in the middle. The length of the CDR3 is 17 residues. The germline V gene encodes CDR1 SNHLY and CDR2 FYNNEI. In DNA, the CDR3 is TGTGCCAGCAGTGAGAGAGTTGAGGCAGGGGTAGCCGGGGAGCTGTTTTTT. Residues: CASSERVEAGVAGELFF.

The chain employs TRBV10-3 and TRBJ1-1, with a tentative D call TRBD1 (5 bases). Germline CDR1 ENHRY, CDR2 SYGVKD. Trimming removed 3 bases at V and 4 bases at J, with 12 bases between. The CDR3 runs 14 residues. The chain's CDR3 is CAISDFRVGTEAFF. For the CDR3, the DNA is TGTGCCATCAGTGATTTCAGGGTGGGCACTGAAGCTTTCTTT.

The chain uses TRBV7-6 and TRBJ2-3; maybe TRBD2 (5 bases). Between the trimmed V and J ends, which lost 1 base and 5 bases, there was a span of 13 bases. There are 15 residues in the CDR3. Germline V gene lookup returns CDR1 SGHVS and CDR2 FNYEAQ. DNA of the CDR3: TGTGCCAGCAGCTTAGTTGGCCCCCGGGGAGATACGCAGTATTTT. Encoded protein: CASSLVGPRGDTQYF.

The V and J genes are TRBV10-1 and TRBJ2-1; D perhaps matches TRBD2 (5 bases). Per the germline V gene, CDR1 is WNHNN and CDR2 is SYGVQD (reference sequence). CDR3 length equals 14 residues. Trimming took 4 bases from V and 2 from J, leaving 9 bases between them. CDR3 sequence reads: CASSGAAAYNEQFF. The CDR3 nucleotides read TGCGCCAGCAGTGGAGCGGCAGCCTACAATGAGCAGTTCTTC.

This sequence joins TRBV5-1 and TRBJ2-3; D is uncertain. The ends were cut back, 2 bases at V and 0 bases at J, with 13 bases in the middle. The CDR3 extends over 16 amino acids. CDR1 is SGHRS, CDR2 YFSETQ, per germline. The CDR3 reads CASSFSRGSSTDTQYF. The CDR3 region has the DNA TGCGCCAGCAGCTTCTCCCGCGGATCTAGCACAGATACGCAGTATTTT.

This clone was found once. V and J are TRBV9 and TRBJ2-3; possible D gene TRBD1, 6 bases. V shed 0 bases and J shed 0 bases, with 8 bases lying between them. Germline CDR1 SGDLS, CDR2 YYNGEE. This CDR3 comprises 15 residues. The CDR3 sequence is CASSVAQGSTDTQYF. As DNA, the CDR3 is TGTGCCAGCAGCGTAGCCCAGGGGAGCACAGATACGCAGTATTTT. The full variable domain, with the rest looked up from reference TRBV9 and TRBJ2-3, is DSGVTQTPKHLITATGQRVTLRCSPRSGDLSVYWYQQSLDQGLQFLIQYYNGEERAKGNILERFSAQQFPDLHSELNLSSLELGDSALYFCASSVAQGSTDTQYFGPGTRLTVL.

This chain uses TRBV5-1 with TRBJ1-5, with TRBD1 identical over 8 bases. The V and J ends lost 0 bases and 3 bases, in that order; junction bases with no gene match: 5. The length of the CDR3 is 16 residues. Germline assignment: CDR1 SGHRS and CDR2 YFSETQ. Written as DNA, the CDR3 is TGCGCCAGCAGCTTGGGGGCAGGGGGCAACAATCAGCCCCAGCATTTT. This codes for CASSLGAGGNNQPQHF.

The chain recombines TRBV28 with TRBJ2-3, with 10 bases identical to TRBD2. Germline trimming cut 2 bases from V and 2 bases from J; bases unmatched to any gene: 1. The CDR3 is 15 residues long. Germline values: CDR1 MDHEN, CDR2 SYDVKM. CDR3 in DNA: TGTGCCAGCAGTTTAACTAGCGGGGTCACAGATACGCAGTATTTT. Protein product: CASSLTSGVTDTQYF. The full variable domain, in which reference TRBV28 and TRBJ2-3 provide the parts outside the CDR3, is DVKVTQSSRYLVKRTGEKVFLECVQDMDHENMFWYRQDPGLGLRLIYFSYDVKMKEKGDIPEGYSVSREKKERFSLILESASTNQTSMYLCASSLTSGVTDTQYFGPGTRLTVL.

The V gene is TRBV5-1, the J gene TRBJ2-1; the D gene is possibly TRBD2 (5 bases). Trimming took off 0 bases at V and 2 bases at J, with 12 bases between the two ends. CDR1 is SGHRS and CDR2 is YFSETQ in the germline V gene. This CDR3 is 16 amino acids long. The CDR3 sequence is CASSLGGGMPYNEQFF. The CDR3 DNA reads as TGCGCCAGCAGCTTGGGCGGAGGCATGCCCTACAATGAGCAGTTCTTC.

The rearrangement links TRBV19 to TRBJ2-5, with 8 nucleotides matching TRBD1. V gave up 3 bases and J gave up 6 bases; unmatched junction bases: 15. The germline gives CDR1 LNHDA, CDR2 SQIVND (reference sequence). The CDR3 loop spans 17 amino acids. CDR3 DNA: TGTGCCAGTAGTATCCTATTTGCAGGGGGCGCGCGACAGACCCAGTACTTC. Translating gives CASSILFAGGARQTQYF.

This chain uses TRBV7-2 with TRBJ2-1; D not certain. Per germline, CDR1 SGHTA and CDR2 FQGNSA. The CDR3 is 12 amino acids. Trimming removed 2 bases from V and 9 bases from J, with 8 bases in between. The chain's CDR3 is CASSLMRGEQFF. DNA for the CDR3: TGTGCCAGCAGCTTAATGAGAGGTGAGCAGTTCTTC.

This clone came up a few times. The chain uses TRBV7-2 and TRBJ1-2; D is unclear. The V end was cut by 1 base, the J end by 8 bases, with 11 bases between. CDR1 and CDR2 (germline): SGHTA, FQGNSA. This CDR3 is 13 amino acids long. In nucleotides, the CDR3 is TGTGCCAGCAGCTTAGTATCTGGGGAGGGCTACACCTTC. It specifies CASSLVSGEGYTF. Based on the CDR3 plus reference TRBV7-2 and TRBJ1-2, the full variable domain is GAGVSQSPSNKVTEKGKDVELRCDPISGHTALYWYRQSLGQGLEFLIYFQGNSAPDKSGLPSDRFSAERTGGSVSTLTIQRTQQEDSAVYLCASSLVSGEGYTFGSGTRLTVV.

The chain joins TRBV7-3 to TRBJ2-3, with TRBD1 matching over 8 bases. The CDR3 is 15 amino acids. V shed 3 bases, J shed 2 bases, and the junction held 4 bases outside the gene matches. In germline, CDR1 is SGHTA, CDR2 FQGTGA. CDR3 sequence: CASSFDRGVTDTQYF. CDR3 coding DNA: TGTGCCAGCAGCTTCGACAGGGGCGTCACAGATACGCAGTATTTT.

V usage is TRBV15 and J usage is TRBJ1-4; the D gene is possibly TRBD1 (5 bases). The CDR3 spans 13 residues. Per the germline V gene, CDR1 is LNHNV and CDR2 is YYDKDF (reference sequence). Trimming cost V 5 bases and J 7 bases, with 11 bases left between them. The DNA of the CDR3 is TGTGCCACCAGCGGAACAGGCGGTGAAAAACTGTTTTTT. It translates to CATSGTGGEKLFF. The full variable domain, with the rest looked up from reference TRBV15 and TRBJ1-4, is DAMVIQNPRYQVTQFGKPVTLSCSQTLNHNVMYWYQQKSSQAPKLLFHYYDKDFNNEADTPDNFQSRRPNTSFCFLDIRSPGLGDTAMYLCATSGTGGEKLFFGSGTQLSVL.

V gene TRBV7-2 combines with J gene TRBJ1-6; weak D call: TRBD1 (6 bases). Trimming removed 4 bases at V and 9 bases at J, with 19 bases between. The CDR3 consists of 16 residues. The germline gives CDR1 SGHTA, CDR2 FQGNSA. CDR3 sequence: CASSSAEGGAGSPLHF. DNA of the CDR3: TGTGCCAGCAGCTCTGCCGAGGGGGGGGCGGGTTCACCCCTCCACTTT.

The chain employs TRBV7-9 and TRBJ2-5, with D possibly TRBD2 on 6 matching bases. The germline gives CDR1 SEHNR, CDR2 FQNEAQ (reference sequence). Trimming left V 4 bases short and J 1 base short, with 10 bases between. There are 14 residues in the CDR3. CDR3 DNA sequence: TGTGCCAGCAGCTCGTTCGGGGGCCAAGAGACCCAGTACTTC. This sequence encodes CASSSFGGQETQYF.

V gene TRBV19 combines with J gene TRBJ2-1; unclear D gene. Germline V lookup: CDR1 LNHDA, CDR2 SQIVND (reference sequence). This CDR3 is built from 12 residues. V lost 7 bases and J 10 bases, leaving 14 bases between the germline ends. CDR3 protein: CASNVNSGEQFF. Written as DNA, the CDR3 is TGTGCCAGTAACGTCAATTCAGGCGAGCAGTTCTTC.

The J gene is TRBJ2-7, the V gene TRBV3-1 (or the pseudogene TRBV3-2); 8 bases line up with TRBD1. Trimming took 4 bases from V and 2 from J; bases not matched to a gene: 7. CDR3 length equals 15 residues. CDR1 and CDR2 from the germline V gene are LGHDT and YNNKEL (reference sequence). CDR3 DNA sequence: TGTGCCAGCAGCCTAATGAGGACAGGGCCCTACGAGCAGTACTTC. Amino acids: CASSLMRTGPYEQYF.

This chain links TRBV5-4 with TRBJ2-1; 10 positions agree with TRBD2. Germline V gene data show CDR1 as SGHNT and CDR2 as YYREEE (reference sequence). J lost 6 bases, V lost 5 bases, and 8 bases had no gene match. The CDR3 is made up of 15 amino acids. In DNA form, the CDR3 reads TGTGCCAGCAGTCTAAGCGGGGGGGCCATCAATGAGCAGTTCTTC. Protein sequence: CASSLSGGAINEQFF. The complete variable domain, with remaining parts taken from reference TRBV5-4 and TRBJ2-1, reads ETGVTQSPTHLIKTRGQQVTLRCSSQSGHNTVSWYQQALGQGPQFIFQYYREEENGRGNFPPRFSGLQFPNYSSELNVNALELDDSALYLCASSLSGGAINEQFFGPGTRLTVL.

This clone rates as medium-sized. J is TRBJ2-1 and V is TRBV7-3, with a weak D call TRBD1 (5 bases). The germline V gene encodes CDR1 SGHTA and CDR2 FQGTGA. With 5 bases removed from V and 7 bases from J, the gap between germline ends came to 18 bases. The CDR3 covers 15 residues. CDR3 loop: CASSAQLGLRNEQFF. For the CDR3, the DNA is TGTGCCAGCAGCGCTCAGTTGGGGCTGCGGAATGAGCAGTTCTTC.

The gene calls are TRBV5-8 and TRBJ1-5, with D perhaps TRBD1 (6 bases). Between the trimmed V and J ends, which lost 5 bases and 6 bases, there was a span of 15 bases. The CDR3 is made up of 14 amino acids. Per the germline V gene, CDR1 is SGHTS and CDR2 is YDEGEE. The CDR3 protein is CASRPGQRGQPQHF. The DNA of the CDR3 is TGTGCCAGCAGACCCGGACAGAGGGGTCAGCCCCAGCATTTT.